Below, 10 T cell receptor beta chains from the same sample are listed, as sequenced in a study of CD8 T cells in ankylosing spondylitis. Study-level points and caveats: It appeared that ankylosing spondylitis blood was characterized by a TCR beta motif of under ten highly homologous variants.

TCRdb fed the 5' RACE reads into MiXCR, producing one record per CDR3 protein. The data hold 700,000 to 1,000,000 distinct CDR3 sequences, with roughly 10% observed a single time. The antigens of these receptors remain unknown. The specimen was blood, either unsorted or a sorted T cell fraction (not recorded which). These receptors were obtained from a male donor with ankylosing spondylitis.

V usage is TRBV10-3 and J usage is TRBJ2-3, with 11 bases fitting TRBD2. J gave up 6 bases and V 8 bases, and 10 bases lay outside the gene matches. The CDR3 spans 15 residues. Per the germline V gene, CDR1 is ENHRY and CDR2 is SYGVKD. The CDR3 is CAIQDLAGGHDTQYF. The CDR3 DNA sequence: TGTGCCATCCAAGACCTAGCGGGGGGACATGATACGCAGTATTTT.

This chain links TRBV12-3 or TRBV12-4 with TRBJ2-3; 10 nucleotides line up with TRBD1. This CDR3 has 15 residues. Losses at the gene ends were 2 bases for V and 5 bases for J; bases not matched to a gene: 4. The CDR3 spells CASSLRGQGRDTQYF. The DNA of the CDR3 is TGTGCCAGCAGTTTAAGGGGACAGGGGCGAGATACGCAGTATTTT.

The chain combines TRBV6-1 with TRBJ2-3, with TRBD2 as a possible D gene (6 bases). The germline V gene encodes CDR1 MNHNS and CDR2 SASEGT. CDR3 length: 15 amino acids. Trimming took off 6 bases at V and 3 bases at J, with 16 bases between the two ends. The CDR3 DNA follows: TGTGCCAGCAGCGCCTTCGGGAGTCGGACAGATACGCAGTATTTT. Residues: CASSAFGSRTDTQYF.

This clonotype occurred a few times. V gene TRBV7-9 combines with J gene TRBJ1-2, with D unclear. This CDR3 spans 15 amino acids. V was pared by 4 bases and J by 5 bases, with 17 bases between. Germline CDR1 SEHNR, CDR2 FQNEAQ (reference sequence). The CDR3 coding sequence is TGTGCCAGCAGCTCAACGGCCTACACTCCTTATGGCTACACCTTC. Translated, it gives CASSSTAYTPYGYTF.

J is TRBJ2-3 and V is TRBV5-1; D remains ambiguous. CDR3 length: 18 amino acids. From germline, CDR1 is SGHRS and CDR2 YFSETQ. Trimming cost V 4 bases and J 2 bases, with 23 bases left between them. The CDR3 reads CASSTQGPKDGTTDTQYF. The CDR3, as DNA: TGCGCCAGCAGCACCCAAGGGCCAAAGGACGGAACCACAGATACGCAGTATTTT. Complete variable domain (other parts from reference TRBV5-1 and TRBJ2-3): KAGVTQTPRYLIKTRGQQVTLSCSPISGHRSVSWYQQTPGQGLQFLFEYFSETQRNKGNFPGRFSGRQFSNSRSEMNVSTLELGDSALYLCASSTQGPKDGTTDTQYFGPGTRLTVL.

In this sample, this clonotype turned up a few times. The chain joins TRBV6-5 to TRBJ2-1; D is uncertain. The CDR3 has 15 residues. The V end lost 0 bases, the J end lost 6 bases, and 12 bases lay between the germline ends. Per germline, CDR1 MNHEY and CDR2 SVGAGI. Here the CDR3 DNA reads TGTGCCAGCAGTTACTCGAGTGGGCTACCCAATGAGCAGTTCTTC. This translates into CASSYSSGLPNEQFF.

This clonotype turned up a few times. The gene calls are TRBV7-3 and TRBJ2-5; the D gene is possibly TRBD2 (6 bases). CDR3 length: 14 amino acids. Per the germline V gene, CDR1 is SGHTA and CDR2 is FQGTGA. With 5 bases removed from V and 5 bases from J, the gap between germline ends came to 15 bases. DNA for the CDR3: TGTGCCAGCAGCGCGGGATCCTCCCGGGAGACCCAGTACTTC. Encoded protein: CASSAGSSRETQYF.

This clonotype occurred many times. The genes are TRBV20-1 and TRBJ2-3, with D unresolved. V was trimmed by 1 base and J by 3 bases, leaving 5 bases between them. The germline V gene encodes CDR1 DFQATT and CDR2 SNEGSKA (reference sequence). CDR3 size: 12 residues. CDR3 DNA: TGCAGTGCTAGAGCCCTGACAGATACGCAGTATTTT. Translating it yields CSARALTDTQYF.

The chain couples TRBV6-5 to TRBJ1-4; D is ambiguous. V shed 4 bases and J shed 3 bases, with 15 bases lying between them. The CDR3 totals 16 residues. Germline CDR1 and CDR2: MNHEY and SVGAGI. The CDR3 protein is CASSSRRTGANEKLFF. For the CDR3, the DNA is TGTGCCAGCAGTTCTCGCCGGACCGGGGCTAATGAAAAACTGTTTTTT.

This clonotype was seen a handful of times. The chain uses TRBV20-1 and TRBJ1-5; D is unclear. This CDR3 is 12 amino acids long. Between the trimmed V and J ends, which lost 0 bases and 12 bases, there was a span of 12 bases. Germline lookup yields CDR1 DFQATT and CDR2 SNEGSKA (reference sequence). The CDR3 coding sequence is TGCAGTGCTAGAGAACGCAGCCGGAACCAGCATTTT. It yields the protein CSARERSRNQHF.